This T cell receptor (beta chain) was recovered during a study of OX40 agonist ivuxolimab in advanced cancers. Looking at the study overall: A mean age of roughly 62 years, range about 20 to 79, was recorded, and approximately 79% were male. Two patients with cutaneous melanoma and one with hepatocellular carcinoma, three in total, showed partial responses. Broader study findings: A proportion of nonresponders additionally exhibited low normalized T-cell clonal expansion. With doses of 0.1 to 3.0 mg/kg, CD4+ and CD8+ blood T cells had undergone clonal expansion by week 6.

CDR1 and CDR2 from the germline V gene are MDHEN and SYDVKM. This CDR3 region has 12 residues. The germline V and J ends were trimmed by 6 bases and 1 base, with 6 bases remaining between them. The sample holds a few counts of this clone. No antigen is known for it. At the DNA level, this CDR3 is encoded by other sequences in the same sample as well. Clones were read by immunoSEQ multiplex PCR, and TCRdb kept only the in-frame ones, dropping some. The table lists 72,000 or so clones, about 85% of them singletons. The TCR comes from an adult with an advanced solid tumor such as melanoma, head and neck, liver or kidney cancer. V usage is TRBV28 and J usage is TRBJ1-1, with unresolved D. Sequenced material: CD4+ or CD8+ T cells sorted from blood, taken in a trial of the OX40 agonist ivuxolimab. The CDR3 coding sequence is TGTGCCAGCAGGGCTCCGAACACTGAAGCTTTCTTT. Translating it yields CASRAPNTEAFF.